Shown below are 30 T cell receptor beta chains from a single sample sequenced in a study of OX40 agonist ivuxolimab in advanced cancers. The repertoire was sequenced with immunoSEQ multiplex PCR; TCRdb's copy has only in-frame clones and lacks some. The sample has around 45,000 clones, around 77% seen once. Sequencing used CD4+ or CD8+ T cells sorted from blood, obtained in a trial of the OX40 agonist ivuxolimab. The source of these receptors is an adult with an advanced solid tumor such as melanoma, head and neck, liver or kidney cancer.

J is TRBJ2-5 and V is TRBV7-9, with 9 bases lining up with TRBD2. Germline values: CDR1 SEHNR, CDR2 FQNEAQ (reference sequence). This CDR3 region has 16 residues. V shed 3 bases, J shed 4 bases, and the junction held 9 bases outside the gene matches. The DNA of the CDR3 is TGTGCCAGCAGCTTGGGACTAAGCGGGAGGACAGAGACCCAGTACTTC. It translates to CASSLGLSGRTETQYF.

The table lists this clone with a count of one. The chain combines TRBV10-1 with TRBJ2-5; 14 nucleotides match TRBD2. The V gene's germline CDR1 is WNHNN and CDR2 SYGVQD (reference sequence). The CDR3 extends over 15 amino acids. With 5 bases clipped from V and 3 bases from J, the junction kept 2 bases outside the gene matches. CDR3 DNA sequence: TGCGCCAGCAGTACGGGACTAGCGGGAGAAGAGACCCAGTACTTC. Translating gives CASSTGLAGEETQYF.

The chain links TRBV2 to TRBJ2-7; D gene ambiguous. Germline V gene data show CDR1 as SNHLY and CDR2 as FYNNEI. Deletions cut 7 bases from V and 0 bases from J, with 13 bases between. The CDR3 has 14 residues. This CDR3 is CASIGYLSSYEQYF. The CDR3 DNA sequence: TGTGCCAGCATTGGGTACTTAAGCTCCTACGAGCAGTACTTC. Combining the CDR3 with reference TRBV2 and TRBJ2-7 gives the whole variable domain EPEVTQTPSHQVTQMGQEVILRCVPISNHLYFYWYRQILGQKVEFLVSFYNNEISEKSEIFDDQFSVERPDGSNFTLKIRSTKLEDSAMYFCASIGYLSSYEQYFGPGTRLTVT.

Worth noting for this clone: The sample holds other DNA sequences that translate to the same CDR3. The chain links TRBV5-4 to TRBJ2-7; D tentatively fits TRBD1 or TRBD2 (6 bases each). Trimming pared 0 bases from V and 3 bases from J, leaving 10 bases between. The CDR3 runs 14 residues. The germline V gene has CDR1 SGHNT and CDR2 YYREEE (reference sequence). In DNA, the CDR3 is TGTGCCAGCAGCTTGGAAGGGGGGCGCTACGAGCAGTACTTC. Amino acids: CASSLEGGRYEQYF.

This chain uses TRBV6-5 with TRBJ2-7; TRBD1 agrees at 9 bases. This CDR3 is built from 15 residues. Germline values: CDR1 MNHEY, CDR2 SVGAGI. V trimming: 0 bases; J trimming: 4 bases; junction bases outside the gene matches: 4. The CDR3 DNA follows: TGTGCCAGCAGTTACTCGATACAGGGGGCTTACGAGCAGTACTTC. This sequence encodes CASSYSIQGAYEQYF.

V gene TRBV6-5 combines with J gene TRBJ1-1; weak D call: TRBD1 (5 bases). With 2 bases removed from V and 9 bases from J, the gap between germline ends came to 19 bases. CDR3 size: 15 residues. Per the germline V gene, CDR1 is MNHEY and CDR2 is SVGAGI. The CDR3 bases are TGTGCCAGCAGTTACGGGCGAGGGGCGAAGTCGAAAGCTTTCTTT. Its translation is CASSYGRGAKSKAFF.

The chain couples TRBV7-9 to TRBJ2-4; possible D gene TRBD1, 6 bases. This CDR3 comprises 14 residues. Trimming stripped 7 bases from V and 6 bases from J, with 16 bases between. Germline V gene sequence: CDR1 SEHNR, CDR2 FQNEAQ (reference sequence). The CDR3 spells CASTTDSGPNIQYF. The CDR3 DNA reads TGTGCCAGCACCACGGACAGTGGGCCAAACATTCAGTACTTC.

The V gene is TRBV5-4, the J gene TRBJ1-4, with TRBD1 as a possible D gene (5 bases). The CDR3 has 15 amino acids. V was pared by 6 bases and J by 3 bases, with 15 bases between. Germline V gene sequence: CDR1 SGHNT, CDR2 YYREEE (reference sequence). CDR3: CASIKTGGPNEKLFF. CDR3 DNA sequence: TGTGCCAGCATCAAAACGGGGGGACCTAATGAAAAACTGTTTTTT.

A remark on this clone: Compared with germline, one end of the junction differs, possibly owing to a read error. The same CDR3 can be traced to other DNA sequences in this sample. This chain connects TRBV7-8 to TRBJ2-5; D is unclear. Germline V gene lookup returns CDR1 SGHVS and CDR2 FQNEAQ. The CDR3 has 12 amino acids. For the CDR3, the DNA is TGTGCCAGTAGCTTAGATTCGGAGACCCAGTACTTC. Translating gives CASSLDSETQYF.

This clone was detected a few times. Here the CDR3 DNA reads TGTGCCAGCAGCTTATCGGGAGGGCACCAGGGCTACGAGCAGTACTTC. Its translation is CASSLSGGHQGYEQYF. The V gene is TRBV7-9, the J gene TRBJ2-7; 8 nucleotides align to TRBD2. The CDR3 totals 16 residues. Losses at the gene ends were 2 bases for V and 3 bases for J; bases not matched to a gene: 9. Germline V gene lookup returns CDR1 SEHNR and CDR2 FQNEAQ (reference sequence).

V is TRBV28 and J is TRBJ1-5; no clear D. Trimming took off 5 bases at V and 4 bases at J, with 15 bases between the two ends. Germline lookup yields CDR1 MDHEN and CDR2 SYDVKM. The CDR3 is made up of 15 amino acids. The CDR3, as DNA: TGTGCCAGCAGTCCCGGGCATAGCCCAAATCAGCCCCAGCATTTT. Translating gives CASSPGHSPNQPQHF.

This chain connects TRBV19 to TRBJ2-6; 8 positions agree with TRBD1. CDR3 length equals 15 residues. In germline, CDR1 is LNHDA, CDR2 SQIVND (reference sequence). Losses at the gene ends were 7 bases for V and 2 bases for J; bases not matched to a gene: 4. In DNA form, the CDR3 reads TGTGCCAGTACAGGGGGCGCGGCTGGGGCCAACGTCCTGACTTTC. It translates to CASTGGAAGANVLTF.

The CDR3, as DNA: TGCGCCAGCAGCTTACCGGGACAGGGAATCTACAATGAGCAGTTCTTC. As protein: CASSLPGQGIYNEQFF. The J gene is TRBJ2-1, the V gene TRBV5-1; 9 bases line up with TRBD1. The CDR3 has 16 amino acids. The V and J ends lost 2 bases and 3 bases, in that order; junction bases with no gene match: 6. The germline gives CDR1 SGHRS, CDR2 YFSETQ.

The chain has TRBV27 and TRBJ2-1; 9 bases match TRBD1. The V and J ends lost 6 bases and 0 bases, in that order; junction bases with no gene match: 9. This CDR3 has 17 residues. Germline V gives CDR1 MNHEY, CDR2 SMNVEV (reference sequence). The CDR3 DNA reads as TGTGCCAGCAGGCACACAGGGGGCGGAAGCTCCTACAATGAGCAGTTCTTC. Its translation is CASRHTGGGSSYNEQFF.

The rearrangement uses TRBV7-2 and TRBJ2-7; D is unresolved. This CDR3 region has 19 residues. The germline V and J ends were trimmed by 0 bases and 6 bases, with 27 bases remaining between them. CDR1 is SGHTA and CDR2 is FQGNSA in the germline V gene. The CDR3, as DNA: TGTGCCAGCAGCTTAGCGAGTGCGACCTCGGACCGCCGGTATGGCGAGCAGTACTTC. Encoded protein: CASSLASATSDRRYGEQYF.

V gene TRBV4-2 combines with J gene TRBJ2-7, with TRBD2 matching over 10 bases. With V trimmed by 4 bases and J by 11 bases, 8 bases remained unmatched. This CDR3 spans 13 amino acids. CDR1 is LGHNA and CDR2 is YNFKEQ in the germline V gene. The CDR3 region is CASSLSASGRKYF. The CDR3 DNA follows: TGTGCCAGCAGCCTATCCGCTAGCGGGAGAAAGTACTTC.

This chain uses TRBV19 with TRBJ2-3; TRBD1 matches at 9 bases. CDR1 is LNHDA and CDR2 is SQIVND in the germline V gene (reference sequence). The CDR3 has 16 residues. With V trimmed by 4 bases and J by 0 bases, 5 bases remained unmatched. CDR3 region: CASSRQGGASTDTQYF. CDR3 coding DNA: TGTGCCAGTAGTAGACAGGGGGGGGCTAGCACAGATACGCAGTATTTT.

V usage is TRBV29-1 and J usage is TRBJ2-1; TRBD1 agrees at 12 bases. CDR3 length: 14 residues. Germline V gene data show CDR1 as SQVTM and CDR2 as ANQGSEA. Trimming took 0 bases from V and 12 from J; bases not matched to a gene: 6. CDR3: CSVEEWDRGRGQFF. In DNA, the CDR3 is TGCAGCGTTGAAGAGTGGGACAGGGGGCGGGGGCAGTTCTTC.

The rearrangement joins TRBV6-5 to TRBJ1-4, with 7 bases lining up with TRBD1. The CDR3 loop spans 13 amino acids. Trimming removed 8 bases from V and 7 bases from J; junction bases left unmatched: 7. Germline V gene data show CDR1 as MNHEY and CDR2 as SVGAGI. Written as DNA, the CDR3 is TGTGCCAGCTCCCGGGACAGAACTGAAAAACTGTTTTTT. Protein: CASSRDRTEKLFF.

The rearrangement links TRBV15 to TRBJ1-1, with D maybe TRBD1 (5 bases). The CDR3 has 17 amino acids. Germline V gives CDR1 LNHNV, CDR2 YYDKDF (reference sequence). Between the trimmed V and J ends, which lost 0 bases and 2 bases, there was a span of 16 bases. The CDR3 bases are TGTGCCACCAGCAGAGATGGCATGGGCGGGGGAAACACTGAAGCTTTCTTT. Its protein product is CATSRDGMGGGNTEAFF.

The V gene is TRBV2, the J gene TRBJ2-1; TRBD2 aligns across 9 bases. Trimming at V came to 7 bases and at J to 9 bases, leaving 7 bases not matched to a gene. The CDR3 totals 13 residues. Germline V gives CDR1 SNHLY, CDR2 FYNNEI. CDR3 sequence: CASIRGRVTEQFF. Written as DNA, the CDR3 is TGTGCCAGCATTCGCGGGAGGGTGACTGAGCAGTTCTTC.

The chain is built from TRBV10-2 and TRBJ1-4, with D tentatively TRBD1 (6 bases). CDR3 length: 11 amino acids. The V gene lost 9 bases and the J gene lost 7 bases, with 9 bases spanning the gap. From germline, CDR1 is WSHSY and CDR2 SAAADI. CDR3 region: CASKDSEKLFF. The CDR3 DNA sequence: TGCGCCAGTAAGGACAGTGAAAAACTGTTTTTT.

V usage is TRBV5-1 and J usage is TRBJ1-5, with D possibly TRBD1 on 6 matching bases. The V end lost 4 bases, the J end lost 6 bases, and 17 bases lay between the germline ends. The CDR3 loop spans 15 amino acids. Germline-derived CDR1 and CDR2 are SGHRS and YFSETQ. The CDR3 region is CASSQRGGEGQPQHF. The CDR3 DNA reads TGCGCCAGCAGCCAACGTGGGGGCGAGGGTCAGCCCCAGCATTTT.

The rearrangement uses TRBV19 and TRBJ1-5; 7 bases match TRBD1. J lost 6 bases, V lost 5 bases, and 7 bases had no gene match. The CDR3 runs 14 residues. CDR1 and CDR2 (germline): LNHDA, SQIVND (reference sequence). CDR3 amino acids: CASSRNRGGQPQHF. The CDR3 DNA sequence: TGTGCCAGTAGTCGAAACAGGGGCGGTCAGCCCCAGCATTTT.

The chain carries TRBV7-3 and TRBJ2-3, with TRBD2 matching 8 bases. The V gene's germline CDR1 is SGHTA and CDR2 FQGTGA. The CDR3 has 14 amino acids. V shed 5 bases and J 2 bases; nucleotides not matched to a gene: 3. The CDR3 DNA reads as TGTGCCAGCAGCCCGACTAGCGCCACAGATACGCAGTATTTT. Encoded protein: CASSPTSATDTQYF.

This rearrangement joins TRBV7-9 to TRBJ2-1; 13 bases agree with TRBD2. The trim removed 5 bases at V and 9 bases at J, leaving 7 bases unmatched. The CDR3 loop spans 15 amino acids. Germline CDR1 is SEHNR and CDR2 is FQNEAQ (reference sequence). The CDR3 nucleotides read TGTGCCAGCAGCACCGGACTAGCGGGAGTCACTGAGCAGTTCTTC. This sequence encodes CASSTGLAGVTEQFF.

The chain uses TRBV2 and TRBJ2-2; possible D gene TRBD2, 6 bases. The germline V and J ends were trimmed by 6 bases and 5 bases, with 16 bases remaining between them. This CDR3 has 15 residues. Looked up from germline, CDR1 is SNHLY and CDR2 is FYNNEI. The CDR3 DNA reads TGTGCCAGCAGGCCCTTTGGGGGAGGAACCGGGGAGCTGTTTTTT. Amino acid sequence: CASRPFGGGTGELFF. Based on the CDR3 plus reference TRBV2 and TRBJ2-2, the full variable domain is EPEVTQTPSHQVTQMGQEVILRCVPISNHLYFYWYRQILGQKVEFLVSFYNNEISEKSEIFDDQFSVERPDGSNFTLKIRSTKLEDSAMYFCASRPFGGGTGELFFGEGSRLTVL.

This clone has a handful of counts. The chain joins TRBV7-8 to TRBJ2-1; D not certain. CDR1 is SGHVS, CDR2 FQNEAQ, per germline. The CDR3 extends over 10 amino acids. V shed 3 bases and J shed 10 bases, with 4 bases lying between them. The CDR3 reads CASSFDEQFF. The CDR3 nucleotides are TGTGCCAGCAGCTTTGACGAGCAGTTCTTC.

The CDR3 region has the DNA TGTGCCAGCAGTGTCCGATATGGCTACACCTTC. Its protein product is CASSVRYGYTF. V is TRBV28 and J is TRBJ1-2; D not resolved. Germline V lookup: CDR1 MDHEN, CDR2 SYDVKM. This CDR3 region has 11 residues. V lost 5 bases, J lost 5 bases, and 6 bases lay in between.

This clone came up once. CDR3 in DNA: TGTGCCAGCAGCTTAGATCTCCGGGACTTAGTTGGAGTCGGGACCCAGTACTTC. Its translation is CASSLDLRDLVGVGTQYF. This rearrangement joins TRBV11-2 to TRBJ2-5, with D perhaps matching TRBD2 (6 bases). V was pared by 0 bases and J by 7 bases, with 24 bases between. Germline V CDR1 and CDR2: SGHAT, FQNNGV. CDR3 length: 18 amino acids.